Presented here are 2 T cell receptor beta chains from one specimen sequenced in a study of beta chain features in type 1 diabetes. Study-wide findings and caveats: Patients with Type 1 diabetes showed moderately but significantly shorter TCRB CDR3s in all four CD4+ subsets.

Antigens for these TCRs are unknown. Expressed TCRB transcripts were sequenced because the isolated RNA had all been reverse transcribed beforehand. Using immunoSEQ multiplex PCR, the repertoire was profiled, and TCRdb retains in-frame clones only, with some absent. The sample holds around 340,000 clones, around 8.5% seen once. The sample was central memory CD4+ T cells from blood. Every receptor here comes from a young man with type 1 diabetes.

This clone occurred a few times. The chain links TRBV7-2 to TRBJ1-2, with D uncertain. The germline V and J ends were trimmed by 4 bases and 2 bases, with 8 bases remaining between them. Germline values: CDR1 SGHTA, CDR2 FQGNSA. The CDR3 is 13 amino acids. The CDR3 DNA follows: TGTGCCAGCAGCTCTGGACCCAACTATGGCTACACCTTC. Translated, it gives CASSSGPNYGYTF. Drawing the rest from reference TRBV7-2 and TRBJ1-2, the complete variable domain is GAGVSQSPSNKVTEKGKDVELRCDPISGHTALYWYRQSLGQGLEFLIYFQGNSAPDKSGLPSDRFSAERTGGSVSTLTIQRTQQEDSAVYLCASSSGPNYGYTFGSGTRLTVV.

This clone was counted at least ten times. The chain couples TRBV6-6 to TRBJ2-1, with D possibly being TRBD2 (5 bases). Trimming stripped 3 bases from V and 9 bases from J, with 21 bases between. The CDR3 contains 16 residues. The germline gives CDR1 MNHNY, CDR2 SVGAGI (reference sequence). CDR3 protein: CASSYRGTAEGGEQFF. DNA for the CDR3: TGTGCCAGCAGTTATCGGGGAACAGCCGAGGGCGGTGAGCAGTTCTTC.